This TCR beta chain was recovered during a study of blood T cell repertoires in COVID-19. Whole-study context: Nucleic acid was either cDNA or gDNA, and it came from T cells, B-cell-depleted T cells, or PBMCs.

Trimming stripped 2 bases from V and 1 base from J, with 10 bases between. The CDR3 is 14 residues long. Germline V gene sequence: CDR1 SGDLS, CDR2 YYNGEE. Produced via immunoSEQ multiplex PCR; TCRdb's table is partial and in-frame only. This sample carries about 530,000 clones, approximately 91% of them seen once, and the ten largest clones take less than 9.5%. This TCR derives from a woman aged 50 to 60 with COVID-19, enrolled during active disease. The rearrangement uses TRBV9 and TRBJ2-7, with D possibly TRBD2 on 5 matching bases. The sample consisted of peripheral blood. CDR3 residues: CASSVGLGSYEQYF. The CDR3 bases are TGTGCCAGCAGCGTCGGACTGGGTTCCTACGAGCAGTACTTC.